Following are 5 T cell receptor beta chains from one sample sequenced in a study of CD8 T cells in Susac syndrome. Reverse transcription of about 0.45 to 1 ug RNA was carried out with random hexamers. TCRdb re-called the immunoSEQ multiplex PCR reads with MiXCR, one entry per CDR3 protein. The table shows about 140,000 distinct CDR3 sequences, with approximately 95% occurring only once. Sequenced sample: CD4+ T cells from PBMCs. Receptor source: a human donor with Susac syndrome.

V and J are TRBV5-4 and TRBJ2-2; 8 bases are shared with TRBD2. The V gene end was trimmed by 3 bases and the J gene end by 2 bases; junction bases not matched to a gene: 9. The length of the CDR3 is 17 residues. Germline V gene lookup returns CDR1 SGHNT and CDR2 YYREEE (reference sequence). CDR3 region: CASSSVAGGKNTGELFF. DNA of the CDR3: TGTGCCAGCAGCTCAGTTGCGGGGGGCAAAAACACCGGGGAGCTGTTTTTT. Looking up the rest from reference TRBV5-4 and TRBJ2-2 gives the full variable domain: ETGVTQSPTHLIKTRGQQVTLRCSSQSGHNTVSWYQQALGQGPQFIFQYYREEENGRGNFPPRFSGLQFPNYSSELNVNALELDDSALYLCASSSVAGGKNTGELFFGEGSRLTVL.

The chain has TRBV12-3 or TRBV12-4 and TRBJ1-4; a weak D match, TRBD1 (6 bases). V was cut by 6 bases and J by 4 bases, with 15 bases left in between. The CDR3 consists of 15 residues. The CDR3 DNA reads TGTGCCAGCAGAGTTACGACAGGCAATAATGAAAAACTGTTTTTT. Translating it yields CASRVTTGNNEKLFF.

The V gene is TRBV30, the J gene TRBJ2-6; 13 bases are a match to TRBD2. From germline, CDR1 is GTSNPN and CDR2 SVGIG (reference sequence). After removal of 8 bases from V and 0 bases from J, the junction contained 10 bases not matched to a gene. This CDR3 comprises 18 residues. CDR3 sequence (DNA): TGTGCCGGGGGACTAGCGGGACAACCGGGCTCTGGGGCCAACGTCCTGACTTTC. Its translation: CAGGLAGQPGSGANVLTF.

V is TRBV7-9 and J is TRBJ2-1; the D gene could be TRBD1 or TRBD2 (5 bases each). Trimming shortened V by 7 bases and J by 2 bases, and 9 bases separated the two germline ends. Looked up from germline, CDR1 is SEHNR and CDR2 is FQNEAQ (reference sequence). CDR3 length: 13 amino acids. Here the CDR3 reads CASKVGAYNEQFF. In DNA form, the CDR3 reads TGTGCCAGCAAGGTGGGGGCCTACAATGAGCAGTTCTTC.

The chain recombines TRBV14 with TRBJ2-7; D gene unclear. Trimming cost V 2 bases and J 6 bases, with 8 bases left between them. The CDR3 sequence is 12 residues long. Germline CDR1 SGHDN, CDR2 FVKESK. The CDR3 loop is CASSQFIGEQYF. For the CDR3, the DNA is TGTGCCAGCAGCCAATTTATCGGCGAGCAGTACTTC.